This passage covers 9 T cell receptor beta chains from one sample sequenced in a study of T cells in Graves' hyperthyroidism and ophthalmopathy (dated by TCRdb to between 2018 and 2021). Receptor amplification or capture employed multiplex PCR. Sequencing relied on an Illumina HiSeq 2000. TCR beta CDR3 regions were amplified from RNA transcripts. A first-round RT-PCR of the TCR CDR3 used the HTBI primer set with the Qiagen OneStep RT-PCR kit. TCRdb trimmed the raw reads at Q25, called clones with MiXCR and kept productive beta chains. One record per CDR3 amino acid sequence lists the most common genes and DNA. The sample has about 380,000 distinct CDR3 sequences on record, roughly 14% of them singletons. The top ten hold around 20% of the sample. Sequencing was done on a sample of blood. These receptors were obtained from a man aged 30-40 years with Graves' hyperthyroidism that later progressed to Graves' ophthalmopathy.

As concerns this clonotype: A much bigger clone sits one base away, suggesting this may be a read error. The genes are TRBV7-9 and TRBJ1-6; D call uncertain. CDR3 length: 12 residues. Germline V lookup: CDR1 SEHNR, CDR2 FQNEAQ (reference sequence). CDR3 nucleotides: TGTGTCAGCAGCTTACCATTGTCACCCCTCCACTTT. This encodes CVSSLPLSPLHF.

Worth noting for this clonotype: Mismatch with germline at one junction end may stem from a read error. The chain is built from TRBV20-1 and TRBJ1-1, with D possibly matching TRBD1 (6 bases). This CDR3 spans 13 amino acids. From germline, CDR1 is DFQATT and CDR2 SNEGSKA (reference sequence). CDR3 protein: CSARDGGLTEALF. CDR3 coding DNA: TGCAGTGCTAGAGACGGGGGGCTAACTGAAGCTCTCTTT.

This clonotype was observed at least ten times. This chain links TRBV6-1 with TRBJ1-4; TRBD1 agrees at 8 bases. Germline loops: CDR1 MNHNS, CDR2 SASEGT. V gave up 5 bases and J gave up 5 bases; unmatched junction bases: 7. CDR3 length equals 15 residues. In nucleotides, the CDR3 is TGTGCCAGCAGTTACAACCGGGACAGGAATGAAAAACTGTTTTTT. This encodes CASSYNRDRNEKLFF.

This clonotype was seen at least ten times. J is TRBJ2-5 and V is TRBV30; D gene uncertain. In germline, CDR1 is GTSNPN, CDR2 SVGIG (reference sequence). The V and J ends lost 0 bases and 5 bases respectively, with 10 bases between them. The CDR3 loop spans 13 amino acids. CDR3 region: CAWSVGDGETQYF. In DNA form, the CDR3 reads TGTGCCTGGAGTGTGGGCGACGGCGAGACCCAGTACTTC.

This clonotype occurred many times. V is TRBV6-1 and J is TRBJ1-2; TRBD1 matches 10 bases. With 8 bases clipped from V and 3 bases from J, the junction kept 9 bases outside the gene matches. Germline-derived CDR1 and CDR2 are MNHNS and SASEGT. This CDR3 spans 15 amino acids. CDR3 DNA sequence: TGTGCCAGCGGACATGGACAGGGGGGCCACTATGGCTACACCTTC. This sequence encodes CASGHGQGGHYGYTF.

In its sample, this clonotype was seen once. The chain carries TRBV10-2 and TRBJ2-1, with D possibly being TRBD1 or TRBD2 (7 bases each). Germline V gene data show CDR1 as WSHSY and CDR2 as SAAADI. V lost 7 bases to trimming and J lost 7 bases, with 11 bases between them. The CDR3 extends over 12 amino acids. This chain's CDR3 is CASMQGGNEQFF. In DNA form, the CDR3 reads TGCGCCAGCATGCAGGGGGGGAATGAGCAGTTCTTC.

The V and J genes are TRBV27 and TRBJ2-1; 8 nucleotides line up with TRBD2. J was trimmed by 7 bases and V by 5 bases; bases with no gene match: 7. The length of the CDR3 is 14 residues. Germline V gene sequence: CDR1 MNHEY, CDR2 SMNVEV (reference sequence). The CDR3 nucleotides read TGTGCCAGCAGTATAGCGGGGACAAGGAATGAGCAGTTCTTC. Its translation: CASSIAGTRNEQFF.

At least ten counts were recorded for this clonotype. V and J are TRBV30 and TRBJ1-5; D gene ambiguous. The CDR3 is made up of 15 amino acids. V lost 0 bases to trimming and J lost 2 bases, with 11 bases between them. The germline V gene has CDR1 GTSNPN and CDR2 SVGIG (reference sequence). The CDR3, as DNA: TGTGCCTGGAGTGTACAGAGGAGGGGCAATCAGCCCCAGCATTTT. Protein product: CAWSVQRRGNQPQHF.

This clonotype turned up a few times. The CDR3 DNA follows: TGTGCCAGCAGCGGGCATCCCACCTACGAGCAGTACTTC. Protein: CASSGHPTYEQYF. The chain uses TRBV9 and TRBJ2-7, with D unclear. CDR3 length: 13 residues. The V end lost 3 bases, the J end lost 2 bases, and 9 bases lay between the germline ends. Germline V CDR1 and CDR2: SGDLS, YYNGEE.